This section outlines one T cell receptor (beta chain) sequence together with its context. Its antigen is not known. This entry belongs to a study of shared clonotypes between healthy human individuals. Study observations and caveats: A reduction in generation probabilities was seen for non-shared clonotypes relative to those shared by all four donors. The researchers took only blood, and tissue repertoires probably look different.

Over several immunoSEQ plates, each subset's genomic DNA was distributed in even portions. Generated by immunoSEQ multiplex PCR, the TCRdb table keeps only in-frame clones and is missing some. The data show 2,100,000 or so clones, approximately 96% seen once. The TCR sequence derives from a man in his late teens or twenties in good health. Material: naive CD4+ T cells sorted from blood. Regarding subset: CD45RA+ positively selected.

CDR3: CASSRRGANEQFF. For the CDR3, the DNA is TGTGCCAGCAGTCGCCGGGGGGCCAATGAGCAGTTCTTC. The rearrangement joins TRBV6-5 to TRBJ2-1, with D tentatively TRBD2 (7 bases). V shed 5 bases and J shed 6 bases, with 11 bases lying between them. Looked up from germline, CDR1 is MNHEY and CDR2 is SVGAGI. The CDR3 runs to 13 residues.